This T cell receptor beta chain was profiled in a study of T cell responses to AZD1222 COVID-19 vaccine. Measured with immunoSEQ multiplex PCR; TCRdb has only the in-frame clones, and not every one. The profile shows 59,000 or so clones, 80% to 90% of them singletons. The V segment lost 6 bases and the J segment 0 bases; nucleotides outside the gene matches: 6. The CDR3 spans 16 residues. Germline values: CDR1 MDHEN, CDR2 SYDVKM. This clonotype was obtained from an adult in good health. Here the sequenced sample was peripheral blood, taken on day 0 of AZD1222 vaccination. This chain links TRBV28 with TRBJ2-3, with 10 bases lining up with TRBD2. CDR3: CASRGRLAGSTDTQYF. In DNA, the CDR3 is TGTGCCAGCAGGGGGAGACTAGCGGGTAGCACAGATACGCAGTATTTT.